The 15 T cell receptor beta chains given below trace back to one sample, sequenced in a study of blood T cell repertoires in COVID-19. The table came from immunoSEQ multiplex PCR; TCRdb's copy has only in-frame clones and leaves some out. The sample includes roughly 210,000 clones, 80% to 90% of them seen just once. The sequenced sample was peripheral blood. These receptor sequences come from an elderly woman with COVID-19, enrolled during active disease.

This sequence joins TRBV19 and TRBJ1-1; 7 positions agree with TRBD1. Trimming took 10 bases from V and 0 from J; bases not matched to a gene: 11. This CDR3 has 15 amino acids. Looked up from germline, CDR1 is LNHDA and CDR2 is SQIVND (reference sequence). CDR3 loop: CATKGGGQLNTEAFF. CDR3 bases: TGTGCCACCAAGGGTGGGGGACAGCTGAACACTGAAGCTTTCTTT.

J is TRBJ2-3 and V is TRBV3-1 (or the pseudogene TRBV3-2), with 8 bases identical to TRBD1. The CDR3 has 15 residues. Trimming removed 4 bases from V and 0 bases from J; junction bases left unmatched: 3. Germline V lookup: CDR1 LGHDT, CDR2 YNNKEL (reference sequence). CDR3: CASSPQGASTDTQYF. The CDR3 DNA reads as TGTGCCAGCAGCCCGCAGGGGGCTAGCACAGATACGCAGTATTTT.

The rearrangement uses TRBV6-5 and TRBJ2-7, with TRBD1 matching 9 bases. The germline V gene has CDR1 MNHEY and CDR2 SVGAGI. The CDR3 sequence is 13 residues long. V lost 6 bases to trimming and J lost 1 base; unmatched junction nucleotides: 1. The DNA of the CDR3 is TGTGCCAGCAGCGGGACAGGGTCCTACGAGCAGTACGTC. It codes for CASSGTGSYEQYV.

The CDR3: CASSQVRGLFEKLFF. The DNA of the CDR3 is TGTGCCAGCAGCCAAGTCAGGGGTTTATTTGAAAAACTGTTTTTT. The V gene is TRBV3-1 (or the pseudogene TRBV3-2), the J gene TRBJ1-4, with D perhaps matching TRBD1 (6 bases). Per germline, CDR1 LGHDT and CDR2 YNNKEL (reference sequence). The CDR3 totals 15 residues. The V end was cut by 1 base, the J end by 7 bases, with 13 bases between.

This chain's CDR3 is CASSTRTGSYEQYV. The CDR3 coding sequence is TGTGCCAGCAGTACCCGGACAGGCTCCTACGAGCAGTACGTC. The rearrangement uses TRBV28 and TRBJ2-7; 7 positions agree with TRBD1. This CDR3 comprises 14 residues. CDR1 is MDHEN, CDR2 SYDVKM, per germline. J lost 0 bases, V lost 5 bases, and 4 bases had no gene match.

V is TRBV4-3 and J is TRBJ1-3, with 7 bases fitting TRBD1. Per the germline V gene, CDR1 is LGHNA and CDR2 is YSLEER. Losses at the gene ends were 0 bases for V and 3 bases for J; bases not matched to a gene: 2. This CDR3 comprises 15 residues. CDR3 coding DNA: TGCGCCAGCAGCCAAGAAGGGACAGTTGGAAACACCATATATTTT. It codes for CASSQEGTVGNTIYF.

V is TRBV2 and J is TRBJ2-3, with TRBD2 identical over 8 bases. This CDR3 spans 16 amino acids. From germline, CDR1 is SNHLY and CDR2 FYNNEI. With 0 bases clipped from V and 4 bases from J, the junction kept 6 bases outside the gene matches. CDR3 amino acids: CASSEAGRGAPDTQYF. Here the CDR3 DNA reads TGTGCCAGCAGTGAAGCGGGGCGGGGGGCCCCAGATACGCAGTATTTT.

Turning to this clone: Other DNA sequences in this sample translate to the same CDR3. The V gene is TRBV11-2, the J gene TRBJ1-5; D not resolved. Trimming left V 3 bases short and J 0 bases short, with 6 bases between. CDR1 is SGHAT and CDR2 is FQNNGV in the germline V gene. The CDR3 has 14 residues. This chain's CDR3 is CASSLGGSNQPQHF. The CDR3 DNA reads TGTGCCAGCAGCTTGGGAGGTAGCAATCAGCCCCAGCATTTT.

The chain is built from TRBV18 and TRBJ1-2; no definite D call. V shed 3 bases and J shed 4 bases, with 9 bases lying between them. This CDR3 is 13 amino acids long. CDR1 and CDR2 (germline): KGHSH, LQKENI. CDR3 protein: CASSPDSTYGYTF. CDR3 sequence (DNA): TGTGCCAGCTCACCCGACTCGACCTATGGCTACACCTTC. Looking up the rest from reference TRBV18 and TRBJ1-2 gives the full variable domain: NAGVMQNPRHLVRRRGQEARLRCSPMKGHSHVYWYRQLPEEGLKFMVYLQKENIIDESGMPKERFSAEFPKEGPSILRIQQVVRGDSAAYFCASSPDSTYGYTFGSGTRLTVV.

The V and J genes are TRBV11-2 and TRBJ1-1, with D possibly being TRBD1 (5 bases). V gave up 1 base and J gave up 9 bases, with 9 bases separating them. Germline V gives CDR1 SGHAT, CDR2 FQNNGV. This CDR3 spans 12 amino acids. DNA of the CDR3: TGTGCCAGCAGCTTAGTTCAGGGAAAAGCTTTCTTT. It encodes CASSLVQGKAFF.

The V gene is TRBV5-5, the J gene TRBJ1-2, with TRBD1 matching 9 bases. CDR3 length: 15 amino acids. Germline values: CDR1 SGHKS, CDR2 YYEKEE (reference sequence). Trimming cost V 3 bases and J 8 bases; bases outside gene matches: 11. The DNA of the CDR3 is TGTGCCAGCAGCTCCCATAATACAGGGGGCTGGGGCTACACCTTC. Its protein product is CASSSHNTGGWGYTF.

The chain combines TRBV28 with TRBJ1-2; 8 bases fit TRBD1. This CDR3 has 14 amino acids. CDR1 is MDHEN and CDR2 is SYDVKM in the germline V gene. Trimming took 7 bases from V and 4 from J; bases not matched to a gene: 8. The DNA for the CDR3 is TGTGCCAGCATATTCCGCGACAGGGGCTATGGCTACACCTTC. It encodes CASIFRDRGYGYTF.

The chain is built from TRBV11-2 and TRBJ1-1; 9 bases match TRBD1. Germline lookup yields CDR1 SGHAT and CDR2 FQNNGV. With 5 bases clipped from V and 0 bases from J, the junction kept 7 bases outside the gene matches. The CDR3 length is 16 residues. This CDR3 reads CASSTDRGSMNTEAFF. The CDR3 nucleotides read TGTGCCAGCAGCACCGACAGGGGGTCGATGAACACTGAAGCTTTCTTT.

J is TRBJ2-5 and V is TRBV6-6; D uncertain. V was clipped by 4 bases and J by 1 base, with 4 bases between them. CDR3 length: 12 residues. Germline V gene sequence: CDR1 MNHNY, CDR2 SVGAGI (reference sequence). This chain's CDR3 is CASSSFQETQYF. In DNA form, the CDR3 reads TGTGCCAGCAGTTCCTTCCAAGAGACCCAGTACTTC.

A word on this clone: This sample also contains other DNA sequences that code for the same CDR3. V is TRBV7-2 and J is TRBJ1-5, with D uncertain. Looked up from germline, CDR1 is SGHTA and CDR2 is FQGNSA. CDR3 size: 13 residues. Trimming pared 2 bases from V and 5 bases from J, leaving 7 bases between. CDR3 region: CASSLNLYQPQHF. In nucleotides, the CDR3 is TGTGCCAGCAGCTTAAACCTATATCAGCCCCAGCATTTT.